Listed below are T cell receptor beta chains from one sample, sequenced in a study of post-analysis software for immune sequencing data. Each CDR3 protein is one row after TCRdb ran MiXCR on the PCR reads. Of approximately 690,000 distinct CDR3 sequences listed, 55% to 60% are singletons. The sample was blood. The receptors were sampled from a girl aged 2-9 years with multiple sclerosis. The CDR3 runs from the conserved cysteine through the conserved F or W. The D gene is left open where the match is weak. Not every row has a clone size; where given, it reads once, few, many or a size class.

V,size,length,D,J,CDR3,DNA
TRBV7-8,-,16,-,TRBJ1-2,CASSLTTGTDFYGYTF,TGTGCCAGCAGCCTAACCACCGGGACTGATTTTTATGGCTACACCTTC
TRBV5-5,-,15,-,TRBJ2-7,CASSLFILAYNEQYF,TGTGCCAGCAGCTTGTTCATCTTGGCCTACAATGAGCAGTACTTC
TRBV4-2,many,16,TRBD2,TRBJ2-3,CASSQDLAGGTDTQYF,TGTGCCAGCAGCCAAGATCTAGCGGGGGGCACAGATACGCAGTATTTT
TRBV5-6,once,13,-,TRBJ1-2,CASRQGINYGYTF,TGTGCCAGCAGACAGGGAATTAACTATGGCTACACCTTC
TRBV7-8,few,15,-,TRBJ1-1,CASSLAVGGGTEAFF,TGTGCCAGCAGCTTAGCGGTAGGAGGGGGCACTGAAGCTTTCTTT
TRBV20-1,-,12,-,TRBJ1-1,CSATQRGTEAFF,TGCAGTGCTACCCAGAGGGGCACTGAAGCTTTCTTT
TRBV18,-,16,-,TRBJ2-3,CASSPVRASSTDTQYF,TGTGCCAGCTCACCAGTCCGGGCCTCTAGCACAGATACGCAGTATTTT
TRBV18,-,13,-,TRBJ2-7,CASSPLNSYEQYF,TGTGCCAGCTCACCATTGAACAGCTACGAGCAGTACTTC
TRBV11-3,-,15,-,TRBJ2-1,CASSLDEGSYNEQFF,TGTGCCAGCAGCTTAGACGAGGGGTCCTACAATGAGCAGTTCTTC
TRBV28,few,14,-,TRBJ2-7,CASSLSGTPYEQYF,TGTGCCAGCAGCCTATCAGGTACCCCCTACGAGCAGTACTTC
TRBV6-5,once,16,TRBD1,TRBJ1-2,CASSPDRGGSNYGYTF,TGTGCCAGCAGCCCGGACAGGGGAGGTTCTAACTATGGCTACACCTTC
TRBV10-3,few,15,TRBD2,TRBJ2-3,CAISASGGFTDTQYF,TGTGCCATCAGTGCTAGCGGGGGGTTCACAGATACGCAGTATTTT
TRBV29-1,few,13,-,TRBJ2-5,CSVSVAVVETQYF,TGCAGCGTGTCCGTTGCGGTAGTCGAGACCCAGTACTTC
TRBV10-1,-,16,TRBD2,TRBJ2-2,CASSPGTTANTGELFF,TGCGCCAGCAGTCCCGGGACTACCGCGAACACCGGGGAGCTGTTTTTT
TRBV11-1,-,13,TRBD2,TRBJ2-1,CATGLAEYNEQFF,TGTGCCACCGGCCTAGCGGAATACAATGAGCAGTTCTTC